This T cell receptor beta chain was sequenced in a study of blood T cell repertoires in COVID-19. Clinical histories supplied by participants themselves formed the basis of cohort assignment. From germline, CDR1 is SGHRS and CDR2 YFSETQ. V was clipped by 4 bases and J by 2 bases, with 12 bases between them. The CDR3 contains 14 residues. Original processing methods: The assay estimated nucleated cells by amplifying reference gene primers. This table comes from immunoSEQ multiplex PCR, and its TCRdb copy is limited to in-frame clones, with some not included. D and trimming were read from the DNA, whereas the V and J calls and clone size are those reported in that table. The repertoire consists of roughly 180,000 clones, with 80% to 85% occurring once and the leading ten covering 13%.

The clonotype comes from a woman aged 55-70 years who had recovered from COVID-19. V is TRBV5-1 and J is TRBJ2-5, with D perhaps TRBD1 (5 bases). Source material: PBMCs or T cells enriched from blood (not recorded which). The CDR3 spells CASSPDTGQETQYF. The CDR3 nucleotides read TGCGCCAGCAGCCCGGACACAGGACAAGAGACCCAGTACTTC. Looking up the rest from reference TRBV5-1 and TRBJ2-5 gives the full variable domain: KAGVTQTPRYLIKTRGQQVTLSCSPISGHRSVSWYQQTPGQGLQFLFEYFSETQRNKGNFPGRFSGRQFSNSRSEMNVSTLELGDSALYLCASSPDTGQETQYFGPGTRLLVL.